This T cell receptor (beta chain) derives from a study of tumor and adjacent non-tumor tissue in lung cancer. Whole-study context: Stage I to III disease affected 10 men and about five women aged about 31 to 85. On average, productive TCRbeta reads reached roughly 4 million per sample. Study conclusions and caveats: Tumor TCR diversity, when higher, was linked to shorter survival.

Trimming pared 6 bases from V and 9 bases from J, leaving 23 bases between. The germline CDR1 and CDR2 sequences are DFQATT and SNEGSKA (reference sequence). CDR3 length equals 14 residues. Three rounds of nested PCR, following a modified ARM-PCR protocol, produced the TCRbeta library. A single record per CDR3 protein comes from TCRdb applying MiXCR to the multiplex PCR reads. This table holds some 73,000 distinct CDR3 sequences, 80% to 90% found once. As regards this clonotype: Its antigen is not identified.

RNA was extracted from bulk tissue without any cell sorting. The normal lung tissue was taken more than 3 cm from the tumor edge. The sequenced material came from distant non-tumor lung tissue. The chain joins TRBV20-1 to TRBJ1-1; D is perhaps TRBD1 (6 bases). This clonotype originated in a man in his sixties with non-small cell lung cancer. The CDR3 sequence is CSAQIGGRNIKAFF. CDR3 nucleotides: TGCAGTGCACAGATAGGGGGTCGGAACATTAAAGCTTTCTTT.